This entry is about one T cell receptor (beta chain). As yet, its antigen is unknown. This specimen comes from a study of T cells after yellow fever vaccination. Study results and limitations: Re-detected after boosting: most primary clones, 96% of CD4 and about 90% of CD8. A limited proportion of clonotypes was detected within both the CD4 and CD8 compartments. Bulk-population clonotypes that are abundant could appear as contaminants in FACS-sorted repertoires.

In making TCR cDNA, 5'RACE template switching added a universal primer site and UMIs to it. TCRdb processed the 5' RACE reads anew with MiXCR; each CDR3 protein has one entry. The sample has 150,000 to 200,000 distinct CDR3 sequences; more than 9.5% are singletons. Trimming shortened V by 5 bases and J by 5 bases, and 19 bases separated the two germline ends. The CDR3 sequence is 15 residues long. Per germline, CDR1 MNHEY and CDR2 SMNVEV (reference sequence). The chain combines TRBV27 with TRBJ2-7; tentatively, D is TRBD1 or TRBD2 (6 bases each). The input for sequencing was CD8+ T cells sorted from PBMCs, taken 15 days after the yellow fever booster vaccination. The sequence derives from a man aged 18 to 35 who received the YFV17D yellow fever vaccine. The CDR3 DNA reads TGTGCCAGCAGTCCCCCTCGGAGGGGGATACACGAGCAGTACTTC. Protein sequence: CASSPPRRGIHEQYF.